This TCR beta chain comes out of a study of T cells in Graves' hyperthyroidism and ophthalmopathy. Reasons for excluding patients were uncontrolled infection, other autoimmune disease, pregnancy or lactation. Study-wide findings and caveats: The majority of expanded thyroid clonotypes above 0.001 also appeared in blood. The model forecast ophthalmopathy, anticipating it by a median approximately 6.2 months before onset.

This clonotype was seen more than once but under ten times. Its antigen remains unidentified. The CDR3 regions of TCR beta were amplified from RNA transcripts. The primer set for the first-round RT-PCR of the TCR CDR3 was HTBI. One entry per CDR3 protein results from TCRdb running MiXCR on the multiplex PCR reads. The sample lists some 200,000 distinct CDR3 sequences, 15% to 20% occurring once. Material for sequencing was blood. This receptor was identified in a middle-aged man with Graves' hyperthyroidism.

Here the CDR3 reads CASSQDFTSGSQFF. The CDR3 nucleotides are TGTGCCAGCAGCCAAGATTTTACTAGCGGGAGTCAGTTCTTC. The chain couples TRBV4-2 to TRBJ2-1; 11 bases are shared with TRBD2. With 0 bases clipped from V and 13 bases from J, the junction kept 5 bases outside the gene matches. The CDR3 runs 14 residues. The germline V gene has CDR1 LGHNA and CDR2 YNFKEQ.